These 14 T cell receptor beta chains were all obtained from the same sample, sequenced in a study of T cell repertoires in cytomegalovirus infection. TCRdb re-called the reads with MiXCR, one entry per CDR3 protein. The sample consists of some 700,000 distinct CDR3 sequences, 35% of them appearing once. Material: PBMCs. These receptors were collected from a human donor in good health (CMV status not recorded). Some clones in this sample may be carry-over from other donors' samples.

In its sample, this clonotype was seen a few times. The rearrangement uses TRBV6-5 and TRBJ2-5, with a weak D call TRBD2 (7 bases). V was pared by 0 bases and J by 3 bases, with 29 bases between. Germline assignment: CDR1 MNHEY and CDR2 SVGAGI. This CDR3 is 21 amino acids long. The CDR3 reads CASSYSIPTGGIGRAEETQYF. The CDR3, as DNA: TGTGCCAGCAGTTACTCGATTCCGACAGGCGGTATAGGGAGGGCCGAAGAGACCCAGTACTTC.

Points on this clonotype: Sequence at one end of the junction differs from germline and may be a read error. This chain connects TRBV5-5 to TRBJ2-6; D ambiguous. Germline V CDR1 and CDR2: SGHKS, YYEKEE (reference sequence). The CDR3 is 18 amino acids. CDR3: CASRISAVWSSVANVLTF. CDR3 nucleotide sequence: TGTGCCAGCCGAATCTCTGCAGTGTGGAGCTCTGTGGCCAACGTCCTGACTTTC.

Ten or more counts support this clonotype. V gene TRBV7-8 combines with J gene TRBJ1-4, with unresolved D. The CDR3 spans 13 residues. Germline values: CDR1 SGHVS, CDR2 FQNEAQ. V dropped 1 base and J dropped 8 bases, with 8 bases sitting between them. CDR3 loop: CASSLEFWEKLFF. CDR3 in DNA: TGTGCCAGCAGCTTAGAATTCTGGGAAAAACTGTTTTTT.

The chain is built from TRBV20-1 and TRBJ2-3; 13 positions match TRBD2. The CDR3 spans 13 residues. V lost 7 bases, J lost 4 bases, and 2 bases stayed unmatched. Germline V gives CDR1 DFQATT, CDR2 SNEGSKA (reference sequence). This CDR3 reads CSGTSGSSDTQYF. The CDR3 nucleotides read TGCAGTGGGACTAGCGGGAGTTCAGATACGCAGTATTTT.

V is TRBV5-6 and J is TRBJ1-6, with D perhaps matching TRBD1 (5 bases). The CDR3 totals 15 residues. CDR1 SGHDT and CDR2 YYEEEE come from the germline V gene. Trimming removed 1 base at V and 10 bases at J, with 15 bases between. CDR3 DNA: TGTGCCAGCAGCTTGCGTTCAGGGAGAGGATCACCCCTCCACTTT. Translating it yields CASSLRSGRGSPLHF.

CDR3 sequence (DNA): TGTGCCAGCAGCACGACAAACCAAGAGACCCAGTACTTC. Its translation is CASSTTNQETQYF. This sequence joins TRBV7-9 and TRBJ2-5; D not certain. Between the trimmed V and J ends, which lost 5 bases and 0 bases, there was a span of 7 bases. The CDR3 has 13 residues. CDR1 is SEHNR, CDR2 FQNEAQ, per germline (reference sequence).

The rearrangement links TRBV28 to TRBJ2-3, with D maybe TRBD2 (6 bases). This CDR3 region has 16 residues. CDR1 and CDR2 (germline): MDHEN, SYDVKM. V was trimmed by 7 bases and J by 1 base, leaving 18 bases between them. The CDR3 DNA is TGTGCCAGCACCAAAGAGAGGGGACTTCGCACAGATACGCAGTATTTT. It specifies CASTKERGLRTDTQYF. Drawing the rest from reference TRBV28 and TRBJ2-3, the complete variable domain is DVKVTQSSRYLVKRTGEKVFLECVQDMDHENMFWYRQDPGLGLRLIYFSYDVKMKEKGDIPEGYSVSREKKERFSLILESASTNQTSMYLCASTKERGLRTDTQYFGPGTRLTVL.

The genes are TRBV12-3 or TRBV12-4 and TRBJ2-5; D is tentatively TRBD1 or TRBD2 (5 bases each). The length of the CDR3 is 13 residues. Trimming cost V 5 bases and J 4 bases, with 11 bases left between them. The CDR3 nucleotides read TGTGCCAGCAGTGCCGGGACGGTAGAGACCCAGTACTTC. It yields the protein CASSAGTVETQYF.

V and J are TRBV6-1 and TRBJ2-3, with 9 bases fitting TRBD2. The CDR3 covers 15 residues. The germline CDR1 and CDR2 sequences are MNHNS and SASEGT. The trim removed 6 bases at V and 4 bases at J, leaving 8 bases unmatched. CDR3 region: CASRLAGADSDTQYF. CDR3 in DNA: TGTGCCAGCAGATTAGCGGGAGCAGACTCAGATACGCAGTATTTT.

The chain has TRBV10-3 and TRBJ1-1; D gene ambiguous. Germline V gene data show CDR1 as ENHRY and CDR2 as SYGVKD. CDR3 length equals 15 residues. Trimming cost V 0 bases and J 5 bases, with 13 bases left between them. The CDR3, as DNA: TGTGCCATCAGTGAGTCTGTGGGAAGCAGGACTGAAGCTTTCTTT. It specifies CAISESVGSRTEAFF.

The sample holds many counts of this clonotype. The V call is TRBV12-3 or TRBV12-4, the J call TRBJ1-5; 7 bases are shared with TRBD1. The CDR3 consists of 15 residues. V was pared by 4 bases and J by 4 bases, with 7 bases of the junction left unmatched. In DNA form, the CDR3 reads TGTGCCAGCAGTTCCGACAGGGTTGGTAATCAGCCCCAGCATTTT. As protein: CASSSDRVGNQPQHF.

This clonotype has a handful of counts. This rearrangement joins TRBV11-3 to TRBJ2-2, with a possible D match to TRBD2 (7 bases). Per germline, CDR1 SGHNT and CDR2 YENEEA. CDR3 size: 13 residues. V gave up 8 bases and J gave up 6 bases, with 13 bases separating them. CDR3 loop: CASGKGGAGELFF. The CDR3 region has the DNA TGTGCCAGCGGCAAGGGGGGGGCCGGGGAGCTGTTTTTT.

A remark on this clonotype: The germline gene is not matched at one end of the junction; a read error may be the cause. The gene calls are TRBV28 and TRBJ1-5, with D tentatively TRBD1 (5 bases). CDR1 is MDHEN, CDR2 SYDVKM, per germline. This CDR3 comprises 15 residues. CDR3 loop: CASITGGGGTQPQPF. The DNA of the CDR3 is TGTGCCAGCATCACCGGGGGGGGGGGAACTCAGCCCCAGCCTTTT.

This clonotype came up a few times. The V call is TRBV4-1, the J call TRBJ1-5; 9 nucleotides align to TRBD1. J lost 7 bases, V lost 4 bases, and 8 bases had no gene match. The V gene's germline CDR1 is MGHRA and CDR2 YSYEKL. The CDR3 spans 15 residues. CDR3 sequence reads: CASSRTGTGMQPQHF. CDR3 bases: TGCGCCAGCAGCCGGACCGGGACAGGGATGCAGCCCCAGCATTTT.